This TCR beta chain was documented in a study of cytomegalovirus exposure and HLA in healthy donors. Study as a whole: Unique TCRs from HLA-typed donors, 65 million to 85 million of them, were held in an early data release. Whole-study results and caveats: Several of the most significant clusters appeared linked to common viral pathogens, based on a later analysis. A later analysis linked a missense variant in DCLRE1C to the trimming of TCR beta V and J genes.

There are 14 residues in the CDR3. Germline CDR1 reads MDHEN; CDR2 reads SYDVKM. V shed 6 bases and J 3 bases; nucleotides not matched to a gene: 6. Regarding this clone: Its antigen remains unknown.

Primers for the PCR totalled 60 Vbeta and 13 Jbeta. Original data processing: Approximately 11 million of 80 million or so unique TCR beta chains were shared, per a later count. The table came from immunoSEQ multiplex PCR; TCRdb's copy has only in-frame clones and leaves some out. V, J and clone size reflect that table, while D and trimming were determined from the DNA. This repertoire shows about 150,000 clones, around 84% found once; its top ten account for 2.5%. The TCR originated in a boy aged 2 to 10 in good health and CMV-seronegative. V is TRBV28 and J is TRBJ2-7; 9 nucleotides align to TRBD1. Sequenced: PBMCs. In nucleotides, the CDR3 is TGTGCCAGCAGCCCACAGGGGGCCAACTACGAGCAGTACTTC. Translating gives CASSPQGANYEQYF.